These 18 T cell receptor beta chains were all obtained from the same sample, sequenced in a study of beta chain features in type 1 diabetes. For these receptors, no antigen is known. The study's findings and limits: Significant though moderate, a shortening of TCRB CDR3s appeared in all four CD4+ subsets of Type 1 diabetes patients.

The investigators reverse transcribed all of the isolated RNA, so they sequenced expressed TCRB transcripts. The assay was immunoSEQ multiplex PCR, and TCRdb's table has in-frame clones only and misses some. The sample has 630,000 or so clones; about an eighth are singletons. Sequences were obtained from naive CD4+ T cells from blood. Receptor source: a man between 18 and 35 years old with type 1 diabetes.

This chain links TRBV2 with TRBJ2-7; TRBD1 matches at 9 bases. Per germline, CDR1 SNHLY and CDR2 FYNNEI. The CDR3 totals 12 residues. The V gene end was trimmed by 7 bases and the J gene end by 4 bases; junction bases not matched to a gene: 2. The chain's CDR3 is CASTGQGYEQYF. CDR3 bases: TGTGCCAGCACCGGACAGGGGTACGAGCAGTACTTC.

This clone was counted only a few times. This chain joins TRBV13 and TRBJ1-2, with 9 bases that match TRBD1. The CDR3 has 14 residues. Trimming at V came to 5 bases and at J to 2 bases, leaving 3 bases not matched to a gene. Germline CDR1 reads PRHDT; CDR2 reads FYEKMQ (reference sequence). CDR3 sequence: CASSTGTGNYGYTF. The CDR3 bases are TGTGCCAGCAGCACGGGGACAGGGAACTATGGCTACACCTTC.

This clone occurred once. This chain uses TRBV19 with TRBJ1-2, with D hard to call. The germline gives CDR1 LNHDA, CDR2 SQIVND (reference sequence). The V end was cut by 8 bases, the J end by 0 bases, with 10 bases between. The CDR3 totals 13 residues. CDR3 nucleotides: TGTGCCAGTCGGGTCGGGACTAACTATGGCTACACCTTC. Protein: CASRVGTNYGYTF.

The chain links TRBV28 to TRBJ1-5; D not resolved. This CDR3 spans 15 amino acids. V shed 8 bases and J shed 5 bases, with 19 bases lying between them. Germline assignment: CDR1 MDHEN and CDR2 SYDVKM. The CDR3 DNA reads TGTGCCAGCGCAATTCCCGGGCTCCTCGATCAGCCCCAGCATTTT. Translation gives CASAIPGLLDQPQHF.

The chain is built from TRBV9 and TRBJ2-2; 7 nucleotides line up with TRBD1. V was clipped by 6 bases and J by 6 bases; unmatched bases: 5. Germline V CDR1 and CDR2: SGDLS, YYNGEE. The CDR3 covers 13 residues. In DNA form, the CDR3 reads TGTGCCAGCATGGGCAGGGGGTCCGGGGAGCTGTTTTTT. This translates into CASMGRGSGELFF.

The sample holds a few counts of this clone. The chain combines TRBV29-1 with TRBJ1-1; 10 bases are shared with TRBD1. This CDR3 has 12 residues. Germline V lookup: CDR1 SQVTM, CDR2 ANQGSEA. V trimming: 7 bases; J trimming: 6 bases; junction bases outside the gene matches: 5. The CDR3 here is CSARTGGPEAFF. The CDR3, as DNA: TGCAGCGCTAGGACAGGGGGTCCTGAAGCTTTCTTT. The full variable domain, completed using reference TRBV29-1 and TRBJ1-1, is SAVISQKPSRDICQRGTSLTIQCQVDSQVTMMFWYRQQPGQSLTLIATANQGSEATYESGFVIDKFPISRPNLTFSTLTVSNMSPEDSSIYLCSARTGGPEAFFGQGTRLTVV.

This sequence joins TRBV7-2 and TRBJ2-3, with D perhaps TRBD1 (6 bases). V was cut by 1 base and J by 12 bases, with 17 bases left in between. The CDR3 has 14 amino acids. Germline lookup yields CDR1 SGHTA and CDR2 FQGNSA. The CDR3 coding sequence is TGTGCCAGCAGCTTAGGGGTGGGCCAGGGGCCTCAGTATTTT. Translation: CASSLGVGQGPQYF.

The rearrangement links TRBV10-3 to TRBJ2-7, with TRBD1 matching over 8 bases. Germline lookup yields CDR1 ENHRY and CDR2 SYGVKD. Trimming took 2 bases from V and 3 from J; bases not matched to a gene: 12. This CDR3 is 17 amino acids long. The CDR3 protein is CAISESYLGQAHYEQYF. In DNA, the CDR3 is TGTGCCATCAGTGAGAGTTATCTGGGACAGGCCCACTACGAGCAGTACTTC.

The CDR3 DNA reads as TGTGCCAGTACCGATGGGGGACGCAAGGTCTATGGCTACACCTTC. Protein product: CASTDGGRKVYGYTF. V gene TRBV19 combines with J gene TRBJ1-2; D is possibly TRBD1 (5 bases). V lost 7 bases, J lost 4 bases, and 19 bases lay in between. The CDR3 runs to 15 residues. The germline CDR1 and CDR2 sequences are LNHDA and SQIVND (reference sequence).

This chain uses TRBV4-3 with TRBJ2-1, with a possible D match to TRBD2 (5 bases). Germline values: CDR1 LGHNA, CDR2 YSLEER. V gave up 3 bases and J gave up 9 bases, with 15 bases separating them. The length of the CDR3 is 14 residues. Written as DNA, the CDR3 is TGCGCCAGCAGCCACCGAGAGCCACGGGGTGAGCAGTTCTTC. Amino acid sequence: CASSHREPRGEQFF.

This clone was detected a few times. V is TRBV25-1 and J is TRBJ2-3, with D hard to call. Trimming took off 5 bases at V and 1 base at J, with 10 bases between the two ends. The CDR3 length is 14 residues. The germline gives CDR1 MGHDK, CDR2 SYGVNS. CDR3 region: CASSSSQRTDTQYF. CDR3 bases: TGTGCCAGCAGTTCATCGCAACGCACAGATACGCAGTATTTT.

The chain has TRBV5-1 and TRBJ2-7; 10 bases map to TRBD1. V was pared by 2 bases and J by 3 bases, with 11 bases of the junction left unmatched. This CDR3 contains 17 residues. Germline CDR1 SGHRS, CDR2 YFSETQ. The CDR3 protein is CASSFDPRDRGFYEQYF. The DNA of the CDR3 is TGCGCCAGCAGCTTCGACCCCCGGGACAGGGGATTCTACGAGCAGTACTTC.

V gene TRBV7-9 combines with J gene TRBJ2-7, with 7 bases matching TRBD1. Germline V lookup: CDR1 SEHNR, CDR2 FQNEAQ (reference sequence). After removal of 2 bases from V and 2 bases from J, the junction contained 3 bases not matched to a gene. The length of the CDR3 is 14 residues. CDR3 loop: CASSLLGTAYEQYF. CDR3 in DNA: TGTGCCAGCAGCTTATTAGGGACAGCCTACGAGCAGTACTTC. Full variable domain (outside the CDR3, taken from reference TRBV7-9 and TRBJ2-7): DTGVSQNPRHKITKRGQNVTFRCDPISEHNRLYWYRQTLGQGPEFLTYFQNEAQLEKSRLLSDRFSAERPKGSFSTLEIQRTEQGDSAMYLCASSLLGTAYEQYFGPGTRLTVT.

This sequence joins TRBV7-2 and TRBJ1-5, with 7 bases fitting TRBD1. This CDR3 spans 17 amino acids. Per the germline V gene, CDR1 is SGHTA and CDR2 is FQGNSA. V lost 4 bases, J lost 0 bases, and 9 bases stayed unmatched. CDR3 amino acids: CASSSPGQSYSNQPQHF. The CDR3 DNA is TGTGCCAGCAGCTCACCGGGACAGTCATATAGCAATCAGCCCCAGCATTTT.

This clone was picked up a small number of times. V gene TRBV19 combines with J gene TRBJ1-4, with D hard to call. V lost 6 bases, J lost 8 bases, and 7 bases lay in between. The CDR3 extends over 11 amino acids. Germline V CDR1 and CDR2: LNHDA, SQIVND (reference sequence). This chain's CDR3 is CASRLTEKLFF. DNA of the CDR3: TGTGCCAGTAGGCTGACGGAAAAACTGTTTTTT.

This clone was observed a handful of times. The same CDR3 arises from other DNA sequences in this sample as well. For the CDR3, the DNA is TGCGCCAGCAGCTTGGTAGGGGGCAATCAGCCCCAGCATTTT. This codes for CASSLVGGNQPQHF. The chain couples TRBV5-1 to TRBJ1-5; a possible D gene is TRBD1 (5 bases). V shed 0 bases and J shed 2 bases, with 6 bases lying between them. This CDR3 contains 14 residues. The germline CDR1 and CDR2 sequences are SGHRS and YFSETQ.

V and J are TRBV30 and TRBJ2-7; no reliable D call. The CDR3 length is 12 residues. In germline, CDR1 is GTSNPN, CDR2 SVGIG (reference sequence). V gave up 3 bases and J gave up 2 bases, with 8 bases separating them. The CDR3 nucleotides are TGTGCCTGGAGGAAAGTGCCCTACGAGCAGTACTTC. It yields the protein CAWRKVPYEQYF.

This clone was seen a few times. The CDR3 DNA is TGTGCCAGCAGCTTGGACAGCAACTACTACGAGCAGTACTTC. Translation gives CASSLDSNYYEQYF. The V and J genes are TRBV7-9 and TRBJ2-7; D might be TRBD1 (6 bases). Germline CDR1 reads SEHNR; CDR2 reads FQNEAQ (reference sequence). The V end lost 3 bases, the J end lost 3 bases, and 12 bases lay between the germline ends. The CDR3 runs to 14 residues.